In its sample, the clone carrying this TCR beta chain was seen a few times. The antigen is not known. This specimen belongs to a study of CD8 T cells in ankylosing spondylitis. This CDR3 has 13 amino acids. J lost 1 base, V lost 6 bases, and 0 bases had no gene match. In germline, CDR1 is SGHRS, CDR2 YFSETQ. Study-wide results and limits: Reports say disease-linked clones showed up significantly more in matched ankylosing spondylitis synovial fluid. Peripheral blood samples showed relatively rare disease-linked clones, and these clones were CD8+.

For TCR beta, libraries came from quantitative 5'-RACE with molecular barcodes. TCRdb reprocessed the 5' RACE reads with MiXCR, giving one entry per CDR3 protein. The sample lists around 340,000 distinct CDR3 sequences; around 15% were seen once. The chain combines TRBV5-1 with TRBJ2-2; 7 bases are shared with TRBD1. Sample: blood, either unsorted or a sorted T cell fraction (not recorded which). This clonotype was obtained from a male donor with ankylosing spondylitis or in good health (not recorded which). The CDR3 coding sequence is TGCGCCAGCAACAGGGGGAACACCGGGGAGCTGTTTTTT. This translates into CASNRGNTGELFF.